This TCR beta chain was profiled in a study of blood T cell repertoires in COVID-19. Study in general: Samples representing acute and convalescent COVID-19 were sourced from the United States, Italy and Spain. Sources were T cells, B-cell-depleted T cells, or PBMCs; the material itself was cDNA or gDNA.

Under the authors' procedure: Amplifying reference gene primers gave estimates of nucleated cell counts. Using immunoSEQ multiplex PCR, the repertoire was profiled, and TCRdb retains in-frame clones only, with some absent. Clonal size and the V and J genes are those of that table, whereas D and trimming came from the DNA. The data contain approximately 150,000 clones, roughly 90% of them singletons. Germline V lookup: CDR1 MNHEY, CDR2 SVGAGI. The V end was cut by 6 bases, the J end by 5 bases, with 13 bases between. This CDR3 is 13 amino acids long. The sequenced sample consisted of peripheral blood. This sequence originates from an older woman with acute or convalescent COVID-19. This chain joins TRBV6-5 and TRBJ2-5; possible D gene TRBD1, 5 bases. CDR3 sequence (DNA): TGTGCCAGCAGCGCAGGGATACGGGAGACCCAGTACTTC. As protein: CASSAGIRETQYF.